This T cell receptor (beta chain) appears in the sequencing data of a study of cytotoxic CD8 clonotypes in ibrutinib-treated CLL. General study points: The study found clonality rose at ibrutinib response, then fell toward baseline at progression. Clonality at baseline surpassed age-matched healthy donors and tracked circulating CD8+ T-cell counts.

V shed 1 base and J shed 8 bases, with 8 bases lying between them. This CDR3 contains 12 residues. Germline V gene sequence: CDR1 KGHSH, CDR2 LQKENI. Libraries were prepared by immunoSEQ multiplex PCR; TCRdb keeps only in-frame clonotypes and omits some of them. In the table there are some 81,000 clones, 79% of which are singletons. A word on this clone: The antigen is undetermined.

The source material was PBMCs, sampled after 12 months of ibrutinib treatment. This TCR came from a human donor with chronic lymphocytic leukemia. V is TRBV18 and J is TRBJ1-2, with D uncertain. CDR3 DNA sequence: TGTGCCAGCTCACCACTGCAGGAGGGCTACACCTTC. It is translated as CASSPLQEGYTF.